These T cell receptor beta chains were read from a single sample in a study of a mutant IDH1 vaccine in newly diagnosed glioma. TCRdb keeps only in-frame clones here, not all; method: immunoSEQ multiplex PCR. The sample comprises about 88,000 clones, over 70% of which are singletons, and 5.3% rests with the top ten. This sample comprised PBMCs, obtained from a glioma patient treated with radiotherapy, temozolomide or both. These receptors all come from a man between 35 and 55 years old with glioma. Some clones in this sample may be carry-over from other donors' samples. Both conserved end residues are part of each CDR3. The D gene is left open where the match is weak. The size of a clone is reported for some rows only, either as once, few or many, or as a class for expanded clones.

d_call,j_call,v_call,clone_size,cdr3_nt,cdr3_aa
TRBD1,TRBJ1-6,TRBV2,.,TGTGCCAGCATGGGGACAGGGATCGGTTCACCCCTCCACTTT,CASMGTGIGSPLHF
.,TRBJ1-6,TRBV5-1,few,TGCGCCAGCAGCCCAGGGCGGAGAAATTCACCCCTCCACTTT,CASSPGRRNSPLHF
TRBD2,TRBJ2-3,TRBV5-1,.,TGCGCCAGCAGCCCAACTAGCGGGGTCAGCACAGATACGCAGTATTTT,CASSPTSGVSTDTQYF
.,TRBJ1-1,TRBV2,.,TGTGCCAGCAAAAACAGGGCGAACACTGAAGCTTTCTTT,CASKNRANTEAFF
TRBD2,TRBJ2-5,TRBV27,.,TGTGCCAGCAGCCGAAGCGGGGACGTGGAGACCCAGTACTTC,CASSRSGDVETQYF
.,TRBJ2-5,TRBV27,.,TGTGCCAGCAAAGGACCGGGGTTGGGGACCCAGTACTTC,CASKGPGLGTQYF
.,TRBJ2-2,TRBV7-2,medium-sized,TGTGCCAGCAGCTTTCGATCACCTAGGGACACCGGGGAGCTGTTTTTT,CASSFRSPRDTGELFF
TRBD1,TRBJ2-7,TRBV7-8,.,TGTGCCAGCAGCTCGCGACCTGACAGGGTGGACGAGCAGTACTTC,CASSSRPDRVDEQYF
.,TRBJ1-1,TRBV10-1,.,TGCGCCAGCAGTGGAACAGATCCCCAAAGGGGGAACACTGAAGCTTTCTTT,CASSGTDPQRGNTEAFF
.,TRBJ1-1,TRBV6-1,.,TGTGCCAGCAGTGAAGTCGGAGTACTGAACACTGAAGCTTTCTTT,CASSEVGVLNTEAFF